Listed below are T cell receptor beta chains from one sample, sequenced in a study of cytomegalovirus exposure and HLA in healthy donors. This table comes from immunoSEQ multiplex PCR, and its TCRdb copy is limited to in-frame clones, with some not included. The sample has 90,000 to 95,000 clones; roughly 78% are singletons. The sample consisted of PBMCs. The receptors shown here come from a male donor in good health and CMV-seropositive. CDR3s include the opening cysteine and the closing phenylalanine or tryptophan. A D gene is named only where the DNA matches it firmly. For some rows the clone size is stated as once, few or many, or as a class when expanded; others skip it.

TRBD1,TRBJ1-6,-,TRBV2,TGTGCCAGCAGCGGACAGGGGAGAAATTCACCCCTCCACTTT,CASSGQGRNSPLHF
-,TRBJ2-1,-,TRBV16,TGTGCCAGCAGCCAATTAAATTGGGGGCCCTACAATGAGCAGTTCTTC,CASSQLNWGPYNEQFF
-,TRBJ2-2,-,TRBV5-4,TGTGCCAGCAGCTTATTTGGCAGGCTCGCCACCGGGGAGCTGTTTTTT,CASSLFGRLATGELFF
-,TRBJ2-1,-,TRBV29-1,TGCAGCGTCGCCTTGGTAACTGCCAATGAGCAGTTCTTC,CSVALVTANEQFF
TRBD1,TRBJ2-3,few,TRBV28,TGTGCCAGCAGTCTTAGGCCTCCATACCGGGACAGGGGATGGGGACCCACAGATACGCAGTATTTT,CASSLRPPYRDRGWGPTDTQYF
-,TRBJ1-5,once,TRBV28,TGTGCCAGCAGTTTATGGGACAGTAATCAGCCCCAGCATTTT,CASSLWDSNQPQHF
TRBD2,TRBJ2-3,-,TRBV7-2,TGTGCCAGCAGCGCCAGGACTAGCGGGGAAAGCAATTTT,CASSARTSGESNF
TRBD2,TRBJ2-7,-,TRBV7-2,TGTGCCAGCAGCAATAGCGGGGGGCCCCACGAGCAGTACTTC,CASSNSGGPHEQYF
-,TRBJ2-7,-,TRBV15,TGTGCCACCAGCAGAGATCCCAGCTACTACGAGCAGTACTTC,CATSRDPSYYEQYF
-,TRBJ1-4,-,TRBV28,TGTGCCAGCAGTTTAGGGGGCAGGGGTGGGGATGAAAAACTGTTTTTT,CASSLGGRGGDEKLFF
TRBD2,TRBJ2-1,-,TRBV19,TGTGCCAGTACCCATACTAGCGGGAGTTTCGATGAGCAGTTCTTC,CASTHTSGSFDEQFF
-,TRBJ2-7,-,TRBV7-8,TGTGCCAGCAGCTTTCGCTACGAGCAGTACTTC,CASSFRYEQYF
-,TRBJ1-3,-,TRBV7-2,TGTGCCAGCAGCTTCGGCGGAGCTTCTGGAAACACCATATATTTT,CASSFGGASGNTIYF
TRBD2,TRBJ2-5,-,TRBV15,TGTGCCACCAGCAGAGATGTTTGGCTAGCGGACGTACAAGAGACCCAGTACTTC,CATSRDVWLADVQETQYF
-,TRBJ2-3,-,TRBV28,TGTGCCAGCAGTCTGCCGGGAGATACGCAGTATTTT,CASSLPGDTQYF
-,TRBJ2-4,few,TRBV7-2,TGTGCCAGCAGCTTCAATCCGAGCCTAGCCAAAAACATTCAGTACTTC,CASSFNPSLAKNIQYF
TRBD1,TRBJ2-7,-,TRBV19,TGTGCCAGTAGCCCGGACAGGGCCGAGCAGTACTTC,CASSPDRAEQYF
-,TRBJ2-3,-,TRBV6-5,TGTGCCAGCAGTCTGGGGGGTACGCAGTATTTT,CASSLGGTQYF
-,TRBJ1-1,-,TRBV19,TGTGCCAGTAGTTCACAGGGCCCTGAAGCTTTCTTT,CASSSQGPEAFF
TRBD1,TRBJ2-7,few,TRBV27,TGTGCCAGCAGTCAACAGGGGGCCAACTACGAGCAGTACTTC,CASSQQGANYEQYF
-,TRBJ2-3,-,TRBV11-2,TGTGCCAGCAGCTTAGATCTAAGAGGAGATACGCAGTATTTT,CASSLDLRGDTQYF
TRBD2,TRBJ2-7,-,TRBV5-1,TGCGCCAGCAGCAGCGGGACTGGTTTCTACGAGCAGTACTTC,CASSSGTGFYEQYF
TRBD1,TRBJ2-3,-,TRBV7-6,TGTGCCAGCAGCCCCCCCGGGACAGGGACAGATACGCAGTATTTT,CASSPPGTGTDTQYF
TRBD1,TRBJ1-4,few,TRBV5-1,TGCGCCAGCAGCTTCCGGGACAGGAGTGCAACTAATGAAAAACTGTTTTTT,CASSFRDRSATNEKLFF
-,TRBJ2-7,-,TRBV28,TGTGCCAGCAGGGCCAGGGGCTCCTACGAGCAGTACTTC,CASRARGSYEQYF
-,TRBJ2-1,once,TRBV2,TGTGCCAGCACAGAGTCGGGGAGCTCCTACAATGAGCAGTTCTTC,CASTESGSSYNEQFF
-,TRBJ1-5,-,TRBV7-9,TGTGCCAGCAGTACCTTTGAGGGCGGTAGCAATCAGCCCCAGCATTTT,CASSTFEGGSNQPQHF
TRBD1,TRBJ2-2,-,TRBV15,TGTGCCACCAGCAGAGGACAGGGACGGTACACCGGGGAGCTGTTTTTT,CATSRGQGRYTGELFF
TRBD1,TRBJ1-2,-,TRBV5-1,TGCGCCAGCAAGCTTACCGGGACAGATTATGGCTACACCTTC,CASKLTGTDYGYTF
-,TRBJ1-1,-,TRBV5-1,TGCGCCAGCAGCTCGGCACTAGAGACTGAAGCTTTCTTT,CASSSALETEAFF
-,TRBJ1-1,few,TRBV19,TGTGCCAGTAGTATTCAGGGGAGGAACACTGAAGCTTTCTTT,CASSIQGRNTEAFF
-,TRBJ2-7,-,TRBV6-5,TGTGCCAGCAGAAGATCGGGTTACGACGAGCAGTACTTC,CASRRSGYDEQYF
-,TRBJ1-1,few,TRBV2,TGTGCCAGCACCCGACAGAGGAACACTGAAGCTTTCTTT,CASTRQRNTEAFF
-,TRBJ2-1,-,TRBV18,TGTGCCAGCTCAGACAGTCAAAAGGGTGAGCAGTTCTTC,CASSDSQKGEQFF
TRBD2,TRBJ2-7,-,TRBV11-2,TGTGCCAGCAGCCTCGGACCGGGAGCGGGAGGAGAAGAGCAGTACTTC,CASSLGPGAGGEEQYF
-,TRBJ2-7,-,TRBV4-1,TGCGCCAGCAGCCAAGAGGGCGGGGCGCAGGCCGAGCAGTACTTC,CASSQEGGAQAEQYF
-,TRBJ2-7,-,TRBV7-9,TGTTCCAGCAGCTTGGGAGGTGGAGAGCAGTACTTC,CSSSLGGGEQYF
TRBD1,TRBJ1-4,-,TRBV15,TGTGCCACCAGCAGAGACCAGGGACAGATAAATGAAAAACTGTTTTTT,CATSRDQGQINEKLFF
-,TRBJ1-1,-,TRBV18,TGTGCCAGCTCACCATCACAGCCTAGCATGAACACTGAAGCTTTCTTT,CASSPSQPSMNTEAFF
-,TRBJ2-7,-,TRBV4-2,TGTGCCAGCAGCCAAGCCCGGGACTCACCCTACGAGCAGTACTTC,CASSQARDSPYEQYF
TRBD2,TRBJ2-7,-,TRBV19,TGTGCCAGTAGTATGGGACTAGCGGGACCCTACGAGCAGTACTTC,CASSMGLAGPYEQYF
TRBD2,TRBJ2-1,-,TRBV5-4,TGTGCCAGCAGCCGGACTAGCGGGAATAATGAGCAGTTCTTC,CASSRTSGNNEQFF
-,TRBJ2-3,-,TRBV6-1,TGTGCCAGCAGACCGGGGACATCAGATACGCAGTATTTT,CASRPGTSDTQYF
-,TRBJ2-7,-,TRBV27,TGTGCCAGCAGTCCAACCCGCCCCCGGGGGTTCTACGAGCAGTACTTC,CASSPTRPRGFYEQYF
-,TRBJ2-3,few,TRBV27,TGTGCCAGCAGTTACTCGGTCCGCACAGATACGCAGTATTTT,CASSYSVRTDTQYF
-,TRBJ1-1,-,TRBV5-1,TGCGCCAGCAGCTTCGCGAGCGGCACTGAAGCTTTCTTT,CASSFASGTEAFF
TRBD1,TRBJ1-2,once,TRBV5-5,TGTGCCAGCAGCGACGGGACAGGGGTCTATGGCTACACCTTC,CASSDGTGVYGYTF
-,TRBJ1-1,few,TRBV27,TGTGCCAGCAGGGACCCAGGGCCGAACACTGAAGCTTTCTTT,CASRDPGPNTEAFF
TRBD1,TRBJ2-7,-,TRBV7-3,TGTGCCAGCAGCTTATATACAGGGGGCTACGAGCAGTACTTC,CASSLYTGGYEQYF
TRBD1,TRBJ2-7,-,TRBV28,TGTGCCAGCAGTTTAAGCGCAGGGGGCTACGAGCAGTACTTC,CASSLSAGGYEQYF
-,TRBJ1-3,-,TRBV27,TGTGCCAGCAGTTTAGCACCGCAGGGAAACACCATATATTTT,CASSLAPQGNTIYF
-,TRBJ2-5,-,TRBV5-4,TGTGCCAGCAGCTTGACGACTCAAGAGACCCAGTACTTC,CASSLTTQETQYF
-,TRBJ1-3,-,TRBV9,TGTGCCAGCAGCTCCCGAGGCGACCGCTCTGGAAACACCATATATTTT,CASSSRGDRSGNTIYF